This T cell receptor (beta chain) originates from a study of T cell responses to AZD1222 COVID-19 vaccine. Libraries were prepared by immunoSEQ multiplex PCR; TCRdb keeps only in-frame clonotypes and omits some of them. Counted here are just over 60,000 clones, over 60% occurring once; the ten biggest clones make up around 15%. The CDR3 extends over 12 amino acids. The germline V gene encodes CDR1 SQVTM and CDR2 ANQGSEA. V was pared by 6 bases and J by 2 bases, with 11 bases between. This TCR was recovered from an adult in good health. Sequencing used peripheral blood, obtained on day 0 of AZD1222 vaccination. This sequence joins TRBV29-1 and TRBJ2-7, with D perhaps matching TRBD2 (5 bases). The CDR3 loop reads CSVGEQTYEQYF. The CDR3 bases are TGCAGCGTCGGGGAACAGACCTACGAGCAGTACTTC.